What follows are 5 T cell receptor beta chains derived from one specimen sequenced in a study of cytomegalovirus exposure and HLA in healthy donors. Here immunoSEQ multiplex PCR was the method, and the copy in TCRdb shows in-frame clones only, minus some. The table has roughly 130,000 clones, roughly nine tenths seen once. Sequences were obtained from PBMCs. Every receptor here comes from a man between 18 and 35 years old in good health and CMV-seronegative.

This clone was seen more than once but under ten times. This chain uses TRBV7-2 with TRBJ2-7, with no clear D. Germline CDR1 SGHTA, CDR2 FQGNSA. V was pared by 7 bases and J by 2 bases, with 9 bases between. This CDR3 is 12 amino acids long. In DNA, the CDR3 is TGTGCCAGCAACAGAAGTCCCTACGAGCAGTACTTC. As protein: CASNRSPYEQYF.

The CDR3 protein is CASSLGGGPTGYNEQFF. CDR3 nucleotide sequence: TGTGCCAGCAGCCTTGGGGGGGGACCAACCGGATACAATGAGCAGTTCTTC. This rearrangement joins TRBV27 to TRBJ2-1, with TRBD2 identical over 7 bases. This CDR3 contains 17 residues. J lost 4 bases, V lost 6 bases, and 15 bases had no gene match. From germline, CDR1 is MNHEY and CDR2 SMNVEV (reference sequence).

V gene TRBV15 combines with J gene TRBJ1-1, with 7 nucleotides matching TRBD1. Germline CDR1 and CDR2: LNHNV and YYDKDF (reference sequence). This CDR3 has 14 residues. The J segment lost 3 bases and the V segment lost 5 bases, leaving 6 bases of the junction unmatched. CDR3 protein: CATSVTGVDTEAFF. The CDR3 coding sequence is TGTGCCACCAGCGTTACAGGGGTGGACACTGAAGCTTTCTTT.

The chain carries TRBV4-3 and TRBJ2-1; possible D gene TRBD2, 5 bases. This CDR3 spans 18 amino acids. Germline CDR1 reads LGHNA; CDR2 reads YSLEER. V lost 3 bases and J 1 base, leaving 19 bases between the germline ends. DNA of the CDR3: TGCGCCAGCAGCCAGACCTTGCGGGCGGGCAAATCCTACAATGAGCAGTTCTTC. Translation: CASSQTLRAGKSYNEQFF.

The V and J genes are TRBV15 and TRBJ2-7, with D perhaps TRBD1 (7 bases). V was pared by 1 base and J by 4 bases, with 17 bases between. Germline CDR1 is LNHNV and CDR2 is YYDKDF (reference sequence). This CDR3 has 16 amino acids. CDR3 sequence (DNA): TGTGCCACCAGCAGAGTCGCGGGACAGAGACTTTACGAGCAGTACTTC. It is translated as CATSRVAGQRLYEQYF.